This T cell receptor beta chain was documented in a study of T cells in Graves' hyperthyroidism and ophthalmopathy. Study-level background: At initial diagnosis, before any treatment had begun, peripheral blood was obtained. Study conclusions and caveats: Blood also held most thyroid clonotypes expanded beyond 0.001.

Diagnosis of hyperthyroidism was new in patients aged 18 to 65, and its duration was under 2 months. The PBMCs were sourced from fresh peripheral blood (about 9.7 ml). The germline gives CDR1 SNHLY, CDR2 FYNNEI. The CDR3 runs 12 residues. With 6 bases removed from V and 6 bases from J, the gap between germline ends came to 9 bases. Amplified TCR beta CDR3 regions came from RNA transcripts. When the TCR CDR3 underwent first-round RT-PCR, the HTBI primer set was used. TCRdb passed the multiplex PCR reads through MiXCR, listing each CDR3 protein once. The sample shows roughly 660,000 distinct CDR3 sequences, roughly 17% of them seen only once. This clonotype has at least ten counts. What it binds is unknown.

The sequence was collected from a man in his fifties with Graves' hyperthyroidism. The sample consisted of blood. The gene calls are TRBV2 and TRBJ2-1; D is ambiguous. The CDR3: CASRSSTNEQFF. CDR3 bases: TGTGCCAGCAGAAGCAGCACCAATGAGCAGTTCTTC.